The sequence of this T cell receptor (beta chain) was determined in a study of post-analysis software for immune sequencing data. Regarding the study as a whole: Controls had lower frequencies than patients of roughly five TRBV segments, which included TRBV5-6, TRBV5-1 and TRBV20-1.

Included in the TCR beta cDNA libraries were unique molecular identifiers. TCRdb recomputed calls from the PCR reads with MiXCR, one row per CDR3 protein. The sample has almost 700,000 distinct CDR3 sequences, approximately 59% seen once; the top ten hold about 11%. CDR1 is SGHKS and CDR2 is YYEKEE in the germline V gene (reference sequence). The CDR3 extends over 15 amino acids. The V segment lost 4 bases and the J segment 10 bases; nucleotides outside the gene matches: 10. Concerning this clonotype: Its target is unknown.

This clonotype was sampled from a girl aged 2-10 years with multiple sclerosis. Source material: blood. The J gene is TRBJ1-6, the V gene TRBV5-5; 8 nucleotides align to TRBD1. This CDR3 is CASSLRGHMGSPLHF. The CDR3 DNA is TGTGCCAGCAGCCTCAGGGGGCATATGGGGTCACCCCTCCACTTT.